This TCR beta chain was sequenced in a study of T cells in localized non-small cell lung cancer. Regarding the study as a whole: Highest T cell clonality was seen in uninvolved adjacent lung, surpassing that measured in tumor.

For this clone: Antigen: not known.

Produced via immunoSEQ multiplex PCR; TCRdb's table is partial and in-frame only. The profile covers 23,000 or so clones, with 80% to 85% appearing a single time and more than 4.5% taken by the ten largest. Trimming shortened V by 5 bases and J by 7 bases, and 14 bases separated the two germline ends. Germline V lookup: CDR1 SGDLS, CDR2 YYNGEE. The CDR3 contains 13 residues. Sequencing was performed on PBMCs, taken before any cancer treatment. The receptor was derived from a man aged 40 to 75 with stage II lung adenocarcinoma. The chain links TRBV9 to TRBJ2-3; D could derive from TRBD1 or TRBD2 (7 bases each). CDR3 in DNA: TGTGCCAGCAGGGGAGGGACAGACTATACGCAGTATTTT. Its protein is CASRGGTDYTQYF. The whole variable domain, remainder taken from reference TRBV9 and TRBJ2-3, is DSGVTQTPKHLITATGQRVTLRCSPRSGDLSVYWYQQSLDQGLQFLIQYYNGEERAKGNILERFSAQQFPDLHSELNLSSLELGDSALYFCASRGGTDYTQYFGPGTRLTVL.